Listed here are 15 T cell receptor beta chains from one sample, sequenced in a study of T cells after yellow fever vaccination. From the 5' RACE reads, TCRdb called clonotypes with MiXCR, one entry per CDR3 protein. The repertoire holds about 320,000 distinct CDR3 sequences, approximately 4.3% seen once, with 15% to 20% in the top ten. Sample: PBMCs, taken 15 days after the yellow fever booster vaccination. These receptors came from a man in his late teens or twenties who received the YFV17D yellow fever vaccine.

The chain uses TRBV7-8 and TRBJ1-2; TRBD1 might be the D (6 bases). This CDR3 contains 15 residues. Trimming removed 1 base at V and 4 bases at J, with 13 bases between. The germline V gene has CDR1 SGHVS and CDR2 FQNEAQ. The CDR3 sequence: CASSLVGQGIYGYTF. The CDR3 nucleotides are TGTGCCAGCAGCTTAGTGGGGCAGGGGATCTATGGCTACACCTTC.

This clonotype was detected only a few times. The CDR3 DNA follows: TGTGCCAGCAGTTTACCCACGGGAGATACGCAGTATTTT. Residues: CASSLPTGDTQYF. The chain links TRBV28 to TRBJ2-3; D is uncertain. The CDR3 runs to 13 residues. V lost 2 bases, J lost 5 bases, and 8 bases lay in between. In germline, CDR1 is MDHEN, CDR2 SYDVKM.

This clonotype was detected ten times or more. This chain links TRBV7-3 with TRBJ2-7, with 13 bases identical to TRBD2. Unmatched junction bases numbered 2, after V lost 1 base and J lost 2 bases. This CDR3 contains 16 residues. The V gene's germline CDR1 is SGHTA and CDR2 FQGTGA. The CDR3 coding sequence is TGTGCCAGCAGCTTAAGGGGACTAGCGGGGCCCTACGAGCAGTACGTC. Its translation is CASSLRGLAGPYEQYV.

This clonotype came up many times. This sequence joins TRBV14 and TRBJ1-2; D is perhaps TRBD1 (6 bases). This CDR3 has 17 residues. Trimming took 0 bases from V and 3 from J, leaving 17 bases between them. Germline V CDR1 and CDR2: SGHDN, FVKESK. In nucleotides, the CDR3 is TGTGCCAGCAGCCAAGATGTTACCCGGGGGCGGTACTATGGCTACACCTTC. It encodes CASSQDVTRGRYYGYTF.

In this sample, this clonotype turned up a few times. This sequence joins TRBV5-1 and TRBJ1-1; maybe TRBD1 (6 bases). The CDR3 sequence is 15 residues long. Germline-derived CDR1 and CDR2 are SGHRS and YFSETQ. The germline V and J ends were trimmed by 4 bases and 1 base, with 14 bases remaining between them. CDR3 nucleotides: TGCGCCAGCAGCACCTTGACAGGCCGGAACACTGAAGCTTTCTTT. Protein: CASSTLTGRNTEAFF.

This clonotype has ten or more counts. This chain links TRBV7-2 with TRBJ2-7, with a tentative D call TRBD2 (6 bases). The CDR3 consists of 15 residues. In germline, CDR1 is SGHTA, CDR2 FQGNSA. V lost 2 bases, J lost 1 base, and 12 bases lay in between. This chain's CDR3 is CASSLQGGLSYEQYV. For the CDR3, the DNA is TGTGCCAGCAGCTTACAGGGAGGTCTATCCTACGAGCAGTACGTC.

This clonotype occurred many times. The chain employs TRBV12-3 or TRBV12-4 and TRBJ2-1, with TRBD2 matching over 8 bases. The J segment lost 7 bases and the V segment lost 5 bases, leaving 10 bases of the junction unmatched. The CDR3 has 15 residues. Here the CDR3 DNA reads TGTGCCAGCAGTCTCTTGGGACTAGGTTGGAATGAGCAGTTCTTC. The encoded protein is CASSLLGLGWNEQFF.

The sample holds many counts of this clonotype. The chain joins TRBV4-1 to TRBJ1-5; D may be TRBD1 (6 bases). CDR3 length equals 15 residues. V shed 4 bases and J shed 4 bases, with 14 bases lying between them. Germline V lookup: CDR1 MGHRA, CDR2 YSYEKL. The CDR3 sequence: CASSLRGGTNQPQHF. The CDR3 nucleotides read TGCGCCAGCAGCCTGAGAGGGGGGACTAATCAGCCCCAGCATTTT.

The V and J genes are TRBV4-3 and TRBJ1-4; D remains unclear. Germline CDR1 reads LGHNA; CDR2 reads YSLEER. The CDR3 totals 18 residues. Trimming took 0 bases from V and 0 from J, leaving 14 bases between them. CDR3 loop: CASSQDHGVEATNEKLFF. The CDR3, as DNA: TGCGCCAGCAGCCAAGATCACGGGGTAGAGGCAACTAATGAAAAACTGTTTTTT.

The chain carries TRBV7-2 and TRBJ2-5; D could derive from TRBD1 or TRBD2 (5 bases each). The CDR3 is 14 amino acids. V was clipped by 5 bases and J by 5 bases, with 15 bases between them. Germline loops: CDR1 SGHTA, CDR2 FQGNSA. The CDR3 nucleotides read TGTGCCAGCAGCCCTCCGGGACGGATGGAGACCCAGTACTTC. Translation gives CASSPPGRMETQYF. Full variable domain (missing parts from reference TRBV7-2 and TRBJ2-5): GAGVSQSPSNKVTEKGKDVELRCDPISGHTALYWYRQSLGQGLEFLIYFQGNSAPDKSGLPSDRFSAERTGGSVSTLTIQRTQQEDSAVYLCASSPPGRMETQYFGPGTRLLVL.

In DNA form, the CDR3 reads TGTGCCAGCAGTGCGCAGACCAACTATGGCTACACCTTC. Translation: CASSAQTNYGYTF. V gene TRBV25-1 combines with J gene TRBJ1-2; D is uncertain. CDR3 length: 13 residues. The V gene's germline CDR1 is MGHDK and CDR2 SYGVNS. The V and J ends lost 4 bases and 2 bases respectively, with 8 bases between them.

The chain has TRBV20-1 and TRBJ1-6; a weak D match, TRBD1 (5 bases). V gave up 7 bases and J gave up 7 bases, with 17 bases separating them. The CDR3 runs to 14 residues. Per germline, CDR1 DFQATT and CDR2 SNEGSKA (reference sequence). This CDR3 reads CSDLDRARNSPLHF. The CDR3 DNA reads TGCAGTGACCTCGACAGAGCGCGGAATTCACCCCTCCACTTT.

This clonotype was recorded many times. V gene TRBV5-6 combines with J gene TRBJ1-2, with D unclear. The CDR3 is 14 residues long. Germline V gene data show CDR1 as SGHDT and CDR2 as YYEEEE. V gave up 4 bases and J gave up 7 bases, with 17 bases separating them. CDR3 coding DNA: TGTGCCAGCAGCCTTCCGCCGGGGAAGAGTGGCTACACCTTC. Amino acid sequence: CASSLPPGKSGYTF.

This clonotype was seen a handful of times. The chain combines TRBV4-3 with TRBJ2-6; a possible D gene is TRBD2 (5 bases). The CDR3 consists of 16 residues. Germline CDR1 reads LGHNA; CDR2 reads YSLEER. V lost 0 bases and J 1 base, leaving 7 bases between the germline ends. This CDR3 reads CASSQDRGSGANVLTF. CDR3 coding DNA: TGCGCCAGCAGCCAAGATCGGGGATCTGGGGCCAACGTCCTGACTTTC.

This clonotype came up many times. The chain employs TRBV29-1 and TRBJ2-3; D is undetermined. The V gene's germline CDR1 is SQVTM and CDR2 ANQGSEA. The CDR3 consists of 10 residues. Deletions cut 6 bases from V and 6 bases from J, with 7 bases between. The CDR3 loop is CSVGEDTQYF. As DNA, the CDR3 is TGCAGCGTCGGCGAGGATACGCAGTATTTT.